A single sample gave rise to the 30 T cell receptor beta chains below, sequenced in a study of blood T cell repertoires in COVID-19 (dated by TCRdb to 2020 to 2022). The method was the immunoSEQ multiplex PCR assay. This immuneACCESS table, as held by TCRdb, lists in-frame sequences with V and J called but not all clones. Of the missing ones, under half trace to an unresolved V gene in checked studies; the others have no known cause. The sample includes around 260,000 clones, with around 85% observed a single time. The ten biggest clones cover 0.87% of the sample. Material for sequencing was peripheral blood. The receptors here all came from a human donor with COVID-19, enrolled during active disease. The donor label of this sample is uncertain.

The chain employs TRBV5-6 and TRBJ1-1; D remains ambiguous. The germline CDR1 and CDR2 sequences are SGHDT and YYEEEE. V was trimmed by 2 bases and J by 3 bases, leaving 11 bases between them. This CDR3 comprises 14 residues. CDR3 in amino acids: CASSLDEDYTEAFF. In DNA form, the CDR3 reads TGTGCCAGCAGCTTAGATGAGGATTACACTGAAGCTTTCTTT.

CDR3 amino acids: CASSEVGQGARWTEAFF. The CDR3 DNA reads TGTGCCAGCAGTGAAGTAGGACAGGGGGCGCGATGGACTGAAGCTTTCTTT. V and J are TRBV6-1 and TRBJ1-1; 11 bases line up with TRBD1. Losses at the gene ends were 1 base for V and 5 bases for J; bases not matched to a gene: 9. Looked up from germline, CDR1 is MNHNS and CDR2 is SASEGT. The CDR3 has 17 amino acids.

This rearrangement joins TRBV5-1 to TRBJ1-2; 8 nucleotides agree with TRBD1. V lost 2 bases, J lost 6 bases, and 9 bases stayed unmatched. The length of the CDR3 is 15 residues. The germline V gene has CDR1 SGHRS and CDR2 YFSETQ. DNA of the CDR3: TGCGCCAGCAGCTTATCGAAAGACAGGGGAAATGGCTACACCTTC. Protein sequence: CASSLSKDRGNGYTF.

The genes are TRBV11-1 and TRBJ2-1; 8 bases align to TRBD2. The germline V gene encodes CDR1 SGHAT and CDR2 FQDESV (reference sequence). J was trimmed by 6 bases and V by 5 bases; bases with no gene match: 9. The CDR3 sequence is 15 residues long. CDR3 coding DNA: TGTGCCAGCAGCGCTCACGGGAGGGGAAGCAATGAGCAGTTCTTC. This translates into CASSAHGRGSNEQFF. Full variable domain (outside the CDR3, taken from reference TRBV11-1 and TRBJ2-1): EAEVAQSPRYKITEKSQAVAFWCDPISGHATLYWYRQILGQGPELLVQFQDESVVDDSQLPKDRFSAERLKGVDSTLKIQPAELGDSAMYLCASSAHGRGSNEQFFGPGTRLTVL.

The chain recombines TRBV10-2 with TRBJ1-3; unclear D gene. V dropped 3 bases and J dropped 1 base, with 13 bases sitting between them. This CDR3 region has 16 residues. Germline assignment: CDR1 WSHSY and CDR2 SAAADI. The CDR3 nucleotides read TGCGCCAGCAGTGAATCTTTGAGTTTTTCTGGAAACACCATATATTTT. Its translation is CASSESLSFSGNTIYF.

The count of this clone is one. The chain joins TRBV21-1 to TRBJ2-7; the table calls TRBD2, which could not be checked here. TRBV21-1 is marked as a pseudogene. The CDR3 is 15 amino acids. CDR3 residues: CASSKGSGSPAEQYF. The CDR3 DNA sequence: TGTGCCAGCAGCAAAGGAAGCGGGAGTCCGGCCGAGCAGTACTTC.

In this sample, this clone turned up once. The chain joins TRBV6-5 to TRBJ2-1, with D maybe TRBD2 (6 bases). This CDR3 spans 15 amino acids. Germline values: CDR1 MNHEY, CDR2 SVGAGI. The V end lost 4 bases, the J end lost 2 bases, and 12 bases lay between the germline ends. The CDR3 coding sequence is TGTGCCAGCAGTTCAGTAGCGGCTACCTACAATGAGCAGTTCTTC. It encodes CASSSVAATYNEQFF.

V gene TRBV28 combines with J gene TRBJ1-3; D is perhaps TRBD1 (6 bases). This CDR3 has 16 residues. Trimming left V 5 bases short and J 0 bases short, with 14 bases between. Germline V gene sequence: CDR1 MDHEN, CDR2 SYDVKM. CDR3 sequence (DNA): TGTGCCAGCAGTCCGGCGGACAGATACTCTGGAAACACCATATATTTT. It specifies CASSPADRYSGNTIYF.

The chain recombines TRBV29-1 with TRBJ1-2; 8 nucleotides line up with TRBD1. CDR1 and CDR2 (germline): SQVTM, ANQGSEA. V lost 5 bases and J lost 4; bases outside the gene matches: 3. The CDR3 spans 12 residues. This CDR3 is CSVRGTGYGYTF. CDR3 DNA: TGCAGCGTTAGGGGGACAGGCTATGGCTACACCTTC.

This sequence joins TRBV27 and TRBJ2-1; 7 nucleotides align to TRBD2. CDR3 length: 15 residues. The V gene's germline CDR1 is MNHEY and CDR2 SMNVEV (reference sequence). The V segment lost 0 bases and the J segment 8 bases; nucleotides outside the gene matches: 7. The CDR3 region is CASSLSWTSVDEQFF. The CDR3 region has the DNA TGTGCCAGCAGTTTATCGTGGACTAGTGTCGATGAGCAGTTCTTC.

The rearrangement links TRBV11-2 to TRBJ2-4; D is perhaps TRBD2 (6 bases). This CDR3 spans 12 amino acids. Germline V gives CDR1 SGHAT, CDR2 FQNNGV. Trimming cost V 4 bases and J 11 bases, with 12 bases left between them. The CDR3 DNA follows: TGTGCCAGCAGCTCGACTAGTGTCGTTCAGTACTTC. Residues: CASSSTSVVQYF.

The gene calls are TRBV28 and TRBJ1-5; 7 nucleotides match TRBD1. Germline V gives CDR1 MDHEN, CDR2 SYDVKM. The CDR3 has 13 residues. The trim removed 8 bases at V and 4 bases at J, leaving 5 bases unmatched. Written as DNA, the CDR3 is TGTGCCAGCGTCCCAGGGGGGAATCAGCCCCAGCATTTT. Translated, it gives CASVPGGNQPQHF.

The chain couples TRBV9 to TRBJ2-3; TRBD1 aligns across 7 bases. CDR1 is SGDLS, CDR2 YYNGEE, per germline. CDR3 length: 14 amino acids. J gave up 2 bases and V 4 bases, and 4 bases lay outside the gene matches. This CDR3 reads CASSLDRVTDTQYF. The DNA for the CDR3 is TGTGCCAGCAGCCTCGACAGGGTCACAGATACGCAGTATTTT.

This rearrangement joins TRBV29-1 to TRBJ2-4; 10 bases are shared with TRBD2. From germline, CDR1 is SQVTM and CDR2 ANQGSEA. CDR3 length equals 13 residues. Trimming removed 7 bases from V and 9 bases from J; junction bases left unmatched: 9. DNA for the CDR3: TGCAGCGCCAAACTAGCGGGAAGGGGCATTCAGTACTTC. Translation: CSAKLAGRGIQYF.

This clone occurred a few times. V usage is TRBV19 and J usage is TRBJ2-5, with 13 bases lining up with TRBD2. The V segment lost 1 base and the J segment 1 base; nucleotides outside the gene matches: 0. CDR1 and CDR2 (germline): LNHDA, SQIVND (reference sequence). This CDR3 is 16 amino acids long. This chain's CDR3 is CASSIGTSGGQETQYF. CDR3 DNA: TGTGCCAGTAGTATAGGGACTAGCGGGGGCCAAGAGACCCAGTACTTC.

V gene TRBV12-5 combines with J gene TRBJ1-2, with 9 nucleotides matching TRBD1. The trim removed 5 bases at V and 13 bases at J, leaving 8 bases unmatched. In germline, CDR1 is LGHNT, CDR2 FRNRAP. The CDR3 is 12 amino acids. In DNA form, the CDR3 reads TGTGCTAGTGGTCCAGGACAGGGGTATATCACCTTC. Translation gives CASGPGQGYITF.

The chain recombines TRBV3-1 (or the pseudogene TRBV3-2) with TRBJ2-7; TRBD2 matches at 11 bases. CDR1 is LGHDT, CDR2 YNNKEL, per germline (reference sequence). The CDR3 is made up of 20 amino acids. V shed 4 bases, J shed 4 bases, and the junction held 21 bases outside the gene matches. In DNA, the CDR3 is TGTGCCAGCAGCCCACGCCCATCCCCGGGACTAGCGGTGAGGGCTTACGAGCAGTACTTC. Its protein is CASSPRPSPGLAVRAYEQYF.

The rearrangement joins TRBV15 to TRBJ2-7, with 8 bases aligning to TRBD1. Germline V CDR1 and CDR2: LNHNV, YYDKDF (reference sequence). The CDR3 spans 13 residues. The V segment lost 4 bases and the J segment 6 bases; nucleotides outside the gene matches: 5. The CDR3 loop reads CATSNRQGSEQYF. For the CDR3, the DNA is TGTGCCACCAGCAACCGACAGGGGAGCGAGCAGTACTTC.

The V call is TRBV28, the J call TRBJ2-7; weak D call: TRBD2 (7 bases). CDR1 is MDHEN and CDR2 is SYDVKM in the germline V gene. Trimming cost V 4 bases and J 6 bases, with 16 bases left between them. This CDR3 has 14 residues. The CDR3 here is CASSSQRGGLEQYF. As DNA, the CDR3 is TGTGCCAGCAGTTCACAAAGGGGGGGGCTCGAGCAGTACTTC.

CDR3 amino acids: CASSFSSGSPYEQFF. The CDR3 bases are TGTGCCAGCAGTTTCTCTAGCGGGAGTCCCTATGAGCAGTTCTTC. This chain uses TRBV28 with TRBJ2-1, with TRBD2 matching over 10 bases. CDR1 MDHEN and CDR2 SYDVKM come from the germline V gene. CDR3 length: 15 residues. With 3 bases clipped from V and 8 bases from J, the junction kept 7 bases outside the gene matches.

This chain uses TRBV10-3 with TRBJ2-1; 14 nucleotides match TRBD2. Trimming removed 6 bases from V and 5 bases from J; junction bases left unmatched: 9. The germline gives CDR1 ENHRY, CDR2 SYGVKD. CDR3 length: 17 residues. CDR3 nucleotide sequence: TGTGCCATCAGGCCGAGACTAGCGGGAGGGCCTCACAATGAGCAGTTCTTC. Amino acids: CAIRPRLAGGPHNEQFF.

CDR3 nucleotides: TGTGCCAGCAGCCCCCAGGGGGCGAGGGGCTACACCTTC. Translation: CASSPQGARGYTF. The V call is TRBV28, the J call TRBJ1-2; 8 bases are a match to TRBD1. Looked up from germline, CDR1 is MDHEN and CDR2 is SYDVKM. V dropped 6 bases and J dropped 8; count of bases not matched to a gene: 8. The CDR3 is 13 amino acids.

The chain recombines TRBV27 with TRBJ1-1, with unresolved D. The CDR3 is made up of 12 amino acids. Trimming removed 4 bases at V and 1 base at J, with 4 bases between. CDR1 is MNHEY, CDR2 SMNVEV, per germline (reference sequence). In nucleotides, the CDR3 is TGTGCCAGCAGTTCGGGGAACACTGAAGCTTTCTTT. Translating gives CASSSGNTEAFF.

CDR3 coding DNA: TGTGCCAGCAGCTTGGTGGGGAGCGGTGAAGCTTTCTTT. It is translated as CASSLVGSGEAFF. This chain links TRBV5-4 with TRBJ1-1; D remains ambiguous. In germline, CDR1 is SGHNT, CDR2 YYREEE (reference sequence). Trimming removed 0 bases from V and 7 bases from J, with 10 bases in between. The CDR3 contains 13 residues.

The CDR3 here is CASSSWEGWTDTQYF. For the CDR3, the DNA is TGTGCCAGTAGTTCGTGGGAGGGCTGGACAGATACGCAGTATTTT. The gene calls are TRBV19 and TRBJ2-3, with TRBD2 matching over 7 bases. Germline CDR1 LNHDA, CDR2 SQIVND (reference sequence). V lost 5 bases, J lost 3 bases, and 8 bases stayed unmatched. The CDR3 length is 15 residues.

The chain couples TRBV4-1 to TRBJ1-1; 10 bases line up with TRBD1. The CDR3 totals 17 residues. Germline CDR1 and CDR2: MGHRA and YSYEKL. V shed 3 bases, J shed 4 bases, and the junction held 11 bases outside the gene matches. Here the CDR3 DNA reads TGCGCCAGCAGCCATCCCTACCGTAGGACAGGGGGCACTGAAGCTTTCTTT. Protein product: CASSHPYRRTGGTEAFF.

The V and J genes are TRBV28 and TRBJ2-7; TRBD2 agrees at 16 bases. This CDR3 is 22 amino acids long. Germline V lookup: CDR1 MDHEN, CDR2 SYDVKM. V gave up 3 bases and J gave up 1 base; unmatched junction bases: 18. CDR3 amino acids: CASSLGQLLGLAGGPGSYEQYF. The CDR3 DNA follows: TGTGCCAGCAGTTTGGGACAACTACTGGGACTAGCGGGAGGGCCAGGATCCTACGAGCAGTACTTC.

A note on this clone: The junction shows a germline mismatch at one end, possibly a read error. The V call is TRBV5-1, the J call TRBJ2-3; 9 bases agree with TRBD2. CDR3 length equals 16 residues. CDR1 and CDR2 (germline): SGHRS, YFSETQ. CDR3 in amino acids: CASRLVAGELRDTQYF. DNA for the CDR3: TGCGCCAGCAGGTTGGTAGCGGGAGAGCTGCGGGATACGCAGTATTTT.

The chain couples TRBV11-3 to TRBJ1-1; D might be TRBD1 (6 bases). Germline lookup yields CDR1 SGHNT and CDR2 YENEEA. CDR3 length: 15 residues. V was trimmed by 5 bases and J by 1 base, leaving 14 bases between them. In DNA, the CDR3 is TGTGCCAGCAGCGCCGGTTCAGGGGCGAACACTGAAGCTTTCTTT. Translated: CASSAGSGANTEAFF.

The V and J genes are TRBV11-1 and TRBJ1-2; 7 bases are shared with TRBD1. Germline lookup yields CDR1 SGHAT and CDR2 FQDESV (reference sequence). J was trimmed by 2 bases and V by 5 bases; bases with no gene match: 8. This CDR3 has 15 residues. The CDR3 DNA is TGTGCCAGCAGCGGCGCCCCGACAGGGAACTATGGCTACACCTTC. Protein product: CASSGAPTGNYGYTF.